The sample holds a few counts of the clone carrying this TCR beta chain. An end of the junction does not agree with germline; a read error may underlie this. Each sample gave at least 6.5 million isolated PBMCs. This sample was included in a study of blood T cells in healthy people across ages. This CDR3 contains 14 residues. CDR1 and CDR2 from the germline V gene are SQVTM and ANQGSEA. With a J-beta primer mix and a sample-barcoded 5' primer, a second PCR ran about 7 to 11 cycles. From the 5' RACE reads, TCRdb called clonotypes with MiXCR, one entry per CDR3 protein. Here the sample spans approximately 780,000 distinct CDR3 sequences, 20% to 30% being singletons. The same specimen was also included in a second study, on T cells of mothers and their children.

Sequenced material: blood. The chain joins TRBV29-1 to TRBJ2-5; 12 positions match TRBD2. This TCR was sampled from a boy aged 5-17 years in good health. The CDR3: CSVEILAGGPAEFF. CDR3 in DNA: TGCAGCGTTGAAATACTAGCGGGGGGCCCCGCGGAGTTCTTC. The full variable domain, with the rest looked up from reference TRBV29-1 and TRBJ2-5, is SAVISQKPSRDICQRGTSLTIQCQVDSQVTMMFWYRQQPGQSLTLIATANQGSEATYESGFVIDKFPISRPNLTFSTLTVSNMSPEDSSIYLCSVEILAGGPAEFFGPGTRLLVL.